One and the same sample provided the 26 T cell receptor beta chains below, sequenced in a study of T cell repertoires in aging, cancer and after chemotherapy. Multiplex touch-down PCR with TRB-A/B primers amplified rearranged V-D-J TRB sequences. One entry per CDR3 protein, called by TCRdb with MiXCR from the multiplex PCR reads. The sample lists some 1,600 distinct CDR3 sequences; approximately 25% were seen once. The template was genomic DNA from peripheral blood, not RNA. The specimen sequenced was blood. The receptor source for this set is a human donor with a solid tumor.

The chain recombines TRBV2 with TRBJ2-5; 8 bases fit TRBD1. V lost 7 bases to trimming and J lost 7 bases; unmatched junction nucleotides: 8. This CDR3 comprises 13 residues. Germline V gene lookup returns CDR1 SNHLY and CDR2 FYNNEI. This CDR3 is CASTAGGAWTQYF. The CDR3 nucleotides are TGTGCCAGCACCGCAGGGGGCGCATGGACCCAGTACTTC.

This chain links TRBV27 with TRBJ2-7; maybe TRBD1 (6 bases). The CDR3 length is 14 residues. Trimming removed 3 bases at V and 6 bases at J, with 15 bases between. Germline V CDR1 and CDR2: MNHEY, SMNVEV (reference sequence). The CDR3 nucleotides read TGTGCCAGCAGTTTGCCGGACAGTTTGGGCGAGCAGTACTTC. Translating gives CASSLPDSLGEQYF.

Only a few counts were recorded for this clonotype. J is TRBJ2-7 and V is TRBV11-3; the D gene could be TRBD1 or TRBD2 (5 bases each). Trimming took 0 bases from V and 5 from J, leaving 11 bases between them. This CDR3 is 14 amino acids long. Germline loops: CDR1 SGHNT, CDR2 YENEEA. The CDR3 reads CASSLEGTVHEQYF. The DNA of the CDR3 is TGTGCCAGCAGCTTAGAAGGGACGGTACACGAGCAGTACTTC. Looking up the rest from reference TRBV11-3 and TRBJ2-7 gives the full variable domain: EAGVVQSPRYKIIEKKQPVAFWCNPISGHNTLYWYLQNLGQGPELLIRYENEEAVDDSQLPKDRFSAERLKGVDSTLKIQPAELGDSAVYLCASSLEGTVHEQYFGPGTRLTVT.

To note about this clonotype: A much larger clone lies a single base off, so this may be a read error. The chain combines TRBV7-6 with TRBJ2-1; perhaps TRBD2 as D (5 bases). Trimming pared 1 base from V and 8 bases from J, leaving 12 bases between. Germline CDR1 and CDR2: SGHVS and FNYEAQ. CDR3 length: 14 amino acids. The DNA of the CDR3 is TGTGCCAGCAGCTTAGAAGCGGCTTACGATGAGCAGTTCTTC. Its protein is CASSLEAAYDEQFF.

In its sample, this clonotype was seen a few times. The chain links TRBV6-1 to TRBJ1-1; D is undetermined. V lost 7 bases and J 0 bases, leaving 6 bases between the germline ends. The CDR3 is 12 amino acids. Germline values: CDR1 MNHNS, CDR2 SASEGT. The CDR3 bases are TGTGCCAGCACTTTGGTGAACACTGAAGCTTTCTTT. The encoded protein is CASTLVNTEAFF.

This clonotype qualifies as large. The chain couples TRBV20-1 to TRBJ2-3; 12 positions match TRBD1. The J segment lost 6 bases and the V segment lost 7 bases, leaving 8 bases of the junction unmatched. The germline gives CDR1 DFQATT, CDR2 SNEGSKA (reference sequence). The CDR3 sequence is 14 residues long. The chain's CDR3 is CSVPGQGAWDTQYF. Written as DNA, the CDR3 is TGCAGTGTTCCGGGACAGGGGGCTTGGGATACGCAGTATTTT.

This clonotype is deemed large (0.1 to 1%). The gene calls are TRBV6-5 and TRBJ2-2; D is unresolved. Germline V gene data show CDR1 as MNHEY and CDR2 as SVGAGI. CDR3 length: 15 residues. The V and J ends lost 1 base and 3 bases respectively, with 9 bases between them. The CDR3 here is CASSYFRDHTGELFF. The CDR3 DNA is TGTGCCAGCAGTTACTTTAGGGATCACACCGGGGAGCTGTTTTTT.

In DNA, the CDR3 is TGCAGTGCTAGTTTGGGAGGGGGTTACGGCGGCAATCAGCCCCAGCATTTT. Amino acid sequence: CSASLGGGYGGNQPQHF. The chain recombines TRBV20-1 with TRBJ1-5, with a possible D match to TRBD1 (6 bases). Trimming left V 3 bases short and J 2 bases short, with 20 bases between. The CDR3 sequence is 17 residues long. Germline V lookup: CDR1 DFQATT, CDR2 SNEGSKA (reference sequence).

This clonotype was picked up a small number of times. The J gene is TRBJ1-1, the V gene TRBV20-1; D is unresolved. The CDR3 runs to 12 residues. Germline V gives CDR1 DFQATT, CDR2 SNEGSKA (reference sequence). With 1 base removed from V and 1 base from J, the gap between germline ends came to 4 bases. CDR3: CSARATNTEAFF. The CDR3 DNA reads as TGCAGTGCTAGAGCCACGAACACTGAAGCTTTCTTT.

This clonotype qualifies as large. V and J are TRBV30 and TRBJ1-6; weak D call: TRBD1 (5 bases). The CDR3 totals 16 residues. V lost 5 bases and J 7 bases, leaving 21 bases between the germline ends. Germline CDR1 reads GTSNPN; CDR2 reads SVGIG (reference sequence). CDR3 amino acids: CAWARGSGTINSPLHF. The CDR3 DNA is TGTGCCTGGGCTAGGGGCTCGGGAACAATCAATTCACCCCTCCACTTT.

The sample holds a few counts of this clonotype. The V and J genes are TRBV12-3 or TRBV12-4 and TRBJ1-1; TRBD1 aligns across 9 bases. After removal of 6 bases from V and 1 base from J, the junction contained 3 bases not matched to a gene. CDR3 length: 14 amino acids. For the CDR3, the DNA is TGTGCCAGCAGAACGGGACAGGGGAACACTGAAGCTTTCTTT. Translating gives CASRTGQGNTEAFF.

This clonotype counts as hyperexpanded. The V call is TRBV5-6, the J call TRBJ1-1; no clear D gene. Germline values: CDR1 SGHDT, CDR2 YYEEEE. CDR3 length: 13 amino acids. Trimming pared 4 bases from V and 3 bases from J, leaving 10 bases between. CDR3 DNA: TGTGCCAGCAGCCTCAGGTCTTACACTGAAGCTTTCTTT. Its translation: CASSLRSYTEAFF.

This clonotype was recorded only once. One base away lies a much larger clone, so this may be a sequencing read error. The chain carries TRBV6-5 and TRBJ2-7, with TRBD1 matching over 7 bases. The J segment lost 6 bases and the V segment lost 7 bases, leaving 15 bases of the junction unmatched. The CDR3 is made up of 15 amino acids. The germline gives CDR1 MNHEY, CDR2 SVGAGI. CDR3 protein: CASIPTETGKGEQYF. In nucleotides, the CDR3 is TGTGCCAGCATCCCTACTGAGACAGGGAAGGGCGAGCAGTACTTC.

The chain couples TRBV27 to TRBJ1-2; TRBD1 matches 7 bases. V dropped 4 bases and J dropped 4; count of bases not matched to a gene: 9. The CDR3 contains 15 residues. The germline V gene encodes CDR1 MNHEY and CDR2 SMNVEV (reference sequence). In nucleotides, the CDR3 is TGTGCCAGCAGTTCCAGGACAGGCGTCCTCTATGGCTACACCTTC. Translation: CASSSRTGVLYGYTF.

The V and J genes are TRBV6-5 and TRBJ1-1; D is unresolved. Germline V gene sequence: CDR1 MNHEY, CDR2 SVGAGI. V was pared by 2 bases and J by 1 base, with 8 bases between. The CDR3 totals 14 residues. This chain's CDR3 is CASSYDDGNTEAFF. CDR3 DNA sequence: TGTGCCAGCAGTTACGATGACGGGAACACTGAAGCTTTCTTT.

The chain combines TRBV12-3 or TRBV12-4 with TRBJ2-1; TRBD1 aligns across 10 bases. The CDR3 is 16 amino acids. V lost 6 bases, J lost 2 bases, and 7 bases stayed unmatched. This chain's CDR3 is CASSSETGGAYNEQFF. The CDR3 DNA reads TGTGCCAGCAGCTCAGAGACAGGGGGCGCCTACAATGAGCAGTTCTTC.

This sequence joins TRBV4-1 and TRBJ2-2; no clear D gene. This CDR3 contains 15 residues. Germline CDR1 MGHRA, CDR2 YSYEKL. V lost 1 base and J lost 4, with 10 bases in between. The chain's CDR3 is CASSQAVDFTGELFF. The CDR3 DNA reads TGCGCCAGCAGCCAAGCGGTCGACTTCACCGGGGAGCTGTTTTTT.

The V call is TRBV6-4, the J call TRBJ1-6; D unclear. Germline V gene lookup returns CDR1 MRHNA and CDR2 SNTAGT. This CDR3 region has 13 residues. V was pared by 8 bases and J by 7 bases, with 12 bases between. This chain's CDR3 is CASSRILNSPLHF. The CDR3 DNA follows: TGTGCCAGCTCCAGGATTCTAAATTCACCCCTCCACTTT.

This chain links TRBV19 with TRBJ2-7; 10 nucleotides match TRBD1. The V and J ends lost 6 bases and 5 bases, in that order; junction bases with no gene match: 13. The CDR3 length is 16 residues. Germline V gives CDR1 LNHDA, CDR2 SQIVND (reference sequence). Here the CDR3 DNA reads TGTGCCAGTAGCTTATATCGCCGGGACAGGGGCGACGAGCAGTACTTC. Its protein product is CASSLYRRDRGDEQYF.

Judged by abundance, this clonotype is medium-sized. This rearrangement joins TRBV7-2 to TRBJ2-7, with 7 bases that match TRBD1. Trimming removed 5 bases from V and 2 bases from J; junction bases left unmatched: 9. The CDR3 spans 15 residues. Germline loops: CDR1 SGHTA, CDR2 FQGNSA. CDR3 nucleotides: TGTGCCAGCAGCAAGACAGGGTTGGTGGCCTACGAGCAGTACTTC. Its protein product is CASSKTGLVAYEQYF.

This clonotype was found once. A read error may account for a junction end that differs from germline. V and J are TRBV5-6 and TRBJ2-5; 13 nucleotides align to TRBD2. Germline CDR1 is SGHDT and CDR2 is YYEEEE. CDR3 size: 17 residues. The CDR3 sequence: CASSSGTSGMTQETQYF. In DNA, the CDR3 is TGCGCCAGCAGCTCAGGGACTAGCGGGATGACCCAAGAGACCCAGTACTTC. Full variable domain (rest looked up from reference TRBV5-6 and TRBJ2-5): DAGVTQSPTHLIKTRGQQVTLRCSPKSGHDTVSWYQQALGQGPQFIFQYYEEEERQRGNFPDRFSGHQFPNYSSELNVNALLLGDSALYLCASSSGTSGMTQETQYFGPGTRLLVL.

This chain joins TRBV7-3 and TRBJ2-3, with TRBD1 matching over 10 bases. The germline gives CDR1 SGHTA, CDR2 FQGTGA. V lost 5 bases, J lost 7 bases, and 9 bases stayed unmatched. There are 15 residues in the CDR3. The DNA of the CDR3 is TGTGCCAGCAGCATGACAGGGGGCGGACGCAATACGCAGTATTTT. This encodes CASSMTGGGRNTQYF. Full variable domain (missing parts from reference TRBV7-3 and TRBJ2-3): GAGVSQTPSNKVTEKGKYVELRCDPISGHTALYWYRQSLGQGPEFLIYFQGTGAADDSGLPNDRFFAVRPEGSVSTLKIQRTERGDSAVYLCASSMTGGGRNTQYFGPGTRLTVL.

Sample share makes this clonotype medium-sized. The chain couples TRBV7-3 to TRBJ1-6; D is undetermined. V lost 2 bases, J lost 5 bases, and 10 bases lay in between. This CDR3 has 15 amino acids. Germline V lookup: CDR1 SGHTA, CDR2 FQGTGA. The CDR3: CASSLLGRDNSPLHF. The CDR3 DNA reads as TGTGCCAGCAGCTTATTGGGGAGGGATAATTCACCCCTCCACTTT. Drawing the rest from reference TRBV7-3 and TRBJ1-6, the complete variable domain is GAGVSQTPSNKVTEKGKYVELRCDPISGHTALYWYRQSLGQGPEFLIYFQGTGAADDSGLPNDRFFAVRPEGSVSTLKIQRTERGDSAVYLCASSLLGRDNSPLHFGNGTRLTVT.

The genes are TRBV4-1 and TRBJ2-5; a possible D gene is TRBD2 (5 bases). CDR3 length: 13 amino acids. V was pared by 0 bases and J by 4 bases, with 6 bases between. CDR1 is MGHRA and CDR2 is YSYEKL in the germline V gene. Here the CDR3 reads CASSQDGGETQYF. Written as DNA, the CDR3 is TGCGCCAGCAGCCAAGATGGAGGAGAGACCCAGTACTTC.

This clonotype showed up just a few times. The gene calls are TRBV20-1 and TRBJ2-7; 9 positions match TRBD2. Germline CDR1 reads DFQATT; CDR2 reads SNEGSKA (reference sequence). The CDR3 contains 15 residues. V was clipped by 5 bases and J by 5 bases; unmatched bases: 13. In DNA, the CDR3 is TGCAGTGCTGTTTGGGGGGCGCGGGGGGGTAACGAGCAGTACTTC. It encodes CSAVWGARGGNEQYF.

Note on this clonotype: Compared with germline, one end of the junction differs, possibly owing to a read error. The chain combines TRBV6-1 with TRBJ2-3; 13 bases fit TRBD2. The V gene's germline CDR1 is MNHNS and CDR2 SASEGT. The CDR3 spans 15 residues. CDR3 in DNA: TGTGCCTCCTCAAGACTAGCGGGGGGCACAGATACGAAGTATTTT. Its protein product is CASSRLAGGTDTKYF.